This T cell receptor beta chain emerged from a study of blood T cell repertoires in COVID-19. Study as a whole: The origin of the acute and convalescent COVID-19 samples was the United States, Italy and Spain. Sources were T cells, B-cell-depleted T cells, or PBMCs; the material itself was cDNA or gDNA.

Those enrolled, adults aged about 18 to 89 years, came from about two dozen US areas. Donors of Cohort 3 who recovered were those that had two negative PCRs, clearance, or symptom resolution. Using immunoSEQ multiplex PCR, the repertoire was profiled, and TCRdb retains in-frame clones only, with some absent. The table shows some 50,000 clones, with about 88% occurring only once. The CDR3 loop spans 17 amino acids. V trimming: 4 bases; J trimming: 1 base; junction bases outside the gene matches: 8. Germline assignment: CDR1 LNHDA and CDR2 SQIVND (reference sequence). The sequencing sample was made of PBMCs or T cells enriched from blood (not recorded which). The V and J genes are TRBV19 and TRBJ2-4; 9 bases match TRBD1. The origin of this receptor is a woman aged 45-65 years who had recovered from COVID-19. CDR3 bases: TGTGCCAGTAGTACGAAACAGGGGGCGCGGGCCAAAAACATTCAGTACTTC. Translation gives CASSTKQGARAKNIQYF.